The next 2 T cell receptor beta chains were all read from a single sample in a study of identical twins. TCRdb re-derived calls from the 5' RACE reads in MiXCR, one entry per CDR3 protein. This sample yields 450,000 to 500,000 distinct CDR3 sequences, of which roughly an eighth are seen a single time; about 0.94% belongs to the top ten. This same sample was also taken into another study, of yellow fever vaccine responses in identical twins.

The material sequenced was CD4+ T cells sorted from blood. These receptors were collected from a woman aged 18-35 years in good health.

The CDR3 sequence is CASSPYSDRGTEAFF. CDR3 coding DNA: TGTGCCAGCAGCCCTTACTCCGACAGGGGCACTGAAGCTTTCTTT. J is TRBJ1-1 and V is TRBV7-2, with 8 bases that match TRBD1. The CDR3 loop spans 15 amino acids. V trimming: 5 bases; J trimming: 4 bases; junction bases outside the gene matches: 9. Germline loops: CDR1 SGHTA, CDR2 FQGNSA.

V and J are TRBV10-3 and TRBJ2-3, with D tentatively TRBD1 (6 bases). The germline gives CDR1 ENHRY, CDR2 SYGVKD. V lost 4 bases and J 4 bases, leaving 15 bases between the germline ends. CDR3 size: 15 residues. For the CDR3, the DNA is TGTGCCATCAGTGTGGGGGCACCATCAGCAGATACGCAGTATTTT. Translation gives CAISVGAPSADTQYF.